The 11 T cell receptor beta chains below all came from one sample that was sequenced in a study of CD8 T cells in Susac syndrome. Random hexamers were used to reverse transcribe an amount of about 0.5 to 1 ug RNA. TCRdb passed the immunoSEQ multiplex PCR reads through MiXCR, listing each CDR3 protein once. The sample lists tens of thousands of distinct CDR3 sequences, approximately 96% seen once, with less than 0.65% in the top ten. Sequencing was done on a sample of CD8+ T cells from PBMCs. The receptors originated from a human donor with multiple sclerosis.

V is TRBV28 and J is TRBJ2-2; TRBD1 aligns across 7 bases. The CDR3 is 16 amino acids. V dropped 10 bases and J dropped 6; count of bases not matched to a gene: 17. Germline V gene data show CDR1 as MDHEN and CDR2 as SYDVKM. The CDR3 DNA sequence: TGTGCCAAAGAGCAAAAACAGGGGTTCGGGGCCGGGGAGCTGTTTTTT. Its protein is CAKEQKQGFGAGELFF.

The chain employs TRBV2 and TRBJ2-5; D is ambiguous. This CDR3 region has 12 residues. CDR1 is SNHLY, CDR2 FYNNEI, per germline. V was cut by 1 base and J by 5 bases, with 5 bases left in between. CDR3: CASSEVRETQYF. CDR3 DNA: TGTGCCAGCAGTGAAGTTCGCGAGACCCAGTACTTC. The whole variable domain, remainder taken from reference TRBV2 and TRBJ2-5, is EPEVTQTPSHQVTQMGQEVILRCVPISNHLYFYWYRQILGQKVEFLVSFYNNEISEKSEIFDDQFSVERPDGSNFTLKIRSTKLEDSAMYFCASSEVRETQYFGPGTRLLVL.

J is TRBJ2-7 and V is TRBV28; 9 nucleotides line up with TRBD2. The V and J ends lost 2 bases and 3 bases, in that order; junction bases with no gene match: 8. The CDR3 length is 16 residues. From germline, CDR1 is MDHEN and CDR2 SYDVKM. The DNA of the CDR3 is TGTGCCAGCAGTTTAATAGGCGGGGGGGCTTACTACGAGCAGTACTTC. The encoded protein is CASSLIGGGAYYEQYF.

The chain is built from TRBV7-8 and TRBJ2-4; D possibly corresponds to TRBD1 (5 bases). Trimming left V 0 bases short and J 0 bases short, with 9 bases between. CDR1 is SGHVS and CDR2 is FQNEAQ in the germline V gene. This CDR3 region has 16 residues. The CDR3 sequence: CASSLAADIAKNIQYF. The CDR3 nucleotides read TGTGCCAGCAGCTTAGCGGCGGACATAGCCAAAAACATTCAGTACTTC.

The CDR3 nucleotides read TGTGCCAGCAGCTCGGGACAGCCCAATGAGCAGTTCTTC. Residues: CASSSGQPNEQFF. This chain joins TRBV7-9 and TRBJ2-1; 7 nucleotides agree with TRBD1. CDR1 and CDR2 (germline): SEHNR, FQNEAQ (reference sequence). The CDR3 loop spans 13 amino acids. V lost 4 bases and J lost 6; bases outside the gene matches: 3. The whole variable domain, remainder taken from reference TRBV7-9 and TRBJ2-1, is DTGVSQNPRHKITKRGQNVTFRCDPISEHNRLYWYRQTLGQGPEFLTYFQNEAQLEKSRLLSDRFSAERPKGSFSTLEIQRTEQGDSAMYLCASSSGQPNEQFFGPGTRLTVL.

The rearrangement joins TRBV25-1 to TRBJ1-4, with D unresolved. V shed 8 bases and J shed 0 bases, with 19 bases lying between them. Germline CDR1 and CDR2: MGHDK and SYGVNS. The CDR3 runs 17 residues. CDR3 DNA: TGTGCCAGCCCCCCATCCCCGGGCCTCGCAACTAATGAAAAACTGTTTTTT. This codes for CASPPSPGLATNEKLFF. Full variable domain (remainder filled in from reference TRBV25-1 and TRBJ1-4): EADIYQTPRYLVIGTGKKITLECSQTMGHDKMYWYQQDPGMELHLIHYSYGVNSTEKGDLSSESTVSRIRTEHFPLTLESARPSHTSQYLCASPPSPGLATNEKLFFGSGTQLSVL.

J is TRBJ1-2 and V is TRBV3-1; no clear D. The CDR3 spans 13 residues. Germline values: CDR1 LGHDT, CDR2 YNNKEL (reference sequence). The ends were cut back, 5 bases at V and 7 bases at J, with 14 bases in the middle. DNA for the CDR3: TGTGCCAGCAGCACCGCGACGTGGATTGGCTACACCTTC. As protein: CASSTATWIGYTF.

The chain uses TRBV20-1 and TRBJ2-7; D is ambiguous. Germline values: CDR1 DFQATT, CDR2 SNEGSKA (reference sequence). V lost 6 bases and J 2 bases, leaving 5 bases between the germline ends. CDR3 size: 10 residues. CDR3 loop: CSAGTYEQYF. The CDR3 nucleotides read TGCAGTGCAGGTACCTACGAGCAGTACTTC.

The chain links TRBV7-2 to TRBJ2-4, with D tentatively TRBD1 (6 bases). The CDR3 loop spans 12 amino acids. Germline assignment: CDR1 SGHTA and CDR2 FQGNSA. Deletions cut 2 bases from V and 12 bases from J, with 11 bases between. The CDR3 DNA sequence: TGTGCCAGCAGCTTACTCATGGACAGTCAGTACTTC. Amino acid sequence: CASSLLMDSQYF.

CDR3 DNA sequence: TGTGCCAGCAGTCCCGGATCGAACGAGCAGTACTTC. It codes for CASSPGSNEQYF. The gene calls are TRBV7-9 and TRBJ2-7; D is ambiguous. The length of the CDR3 is 12 residues. Germline assignment: CDR1 SEHNR and CDR2 FQNEAQ (reference sequence). Trimming left V 6 bases short and J 5 bases short, with 11 bases between.

This clonotype was counted a single time. The chain has TRBV29-1 and TRBJ2-5; possible D gene TRBD1, 6 bases. V was pared by 4 bases and J by 5 bases, with 17 bases between. Germline lookup yields CDR1 SQVTM and CDR2 ANQGSEA. The CDR3 has 14 amino acids. This CDR3 reads CSVGDTTVRETQYF. CDR3 coding DNA: TGCAGCGTTGGGGACACTACCGTACGGGAGACCCAGTACTTC. The full variable domain, rest sourced from reference TRBV29-1 and TRBJ2-5, is SAVISQKPSRDICQRGTSLTIQCQVDSQVTMMFWYRQQPGQSLTLIATANQGSEATYESGFVIDKFPISRPNLTFSTLTVSNMSPEDSSIYLCSVGDTTVRETQYFGPGTRLLVL.